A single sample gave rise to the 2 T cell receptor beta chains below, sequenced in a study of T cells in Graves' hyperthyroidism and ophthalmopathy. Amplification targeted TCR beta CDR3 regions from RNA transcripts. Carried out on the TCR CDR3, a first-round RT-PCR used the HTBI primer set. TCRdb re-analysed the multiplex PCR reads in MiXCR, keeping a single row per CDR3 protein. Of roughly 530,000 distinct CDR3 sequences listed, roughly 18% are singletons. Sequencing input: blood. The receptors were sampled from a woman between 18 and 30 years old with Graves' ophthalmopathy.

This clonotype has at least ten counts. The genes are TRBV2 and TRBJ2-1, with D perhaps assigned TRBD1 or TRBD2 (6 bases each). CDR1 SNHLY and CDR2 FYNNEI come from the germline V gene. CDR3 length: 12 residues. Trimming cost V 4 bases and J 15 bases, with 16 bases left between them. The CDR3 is CASSGDGGPLFF. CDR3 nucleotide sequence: TGTGCCAGCAGTGGGGATGGGGGGCCCCTGTTCTTC.

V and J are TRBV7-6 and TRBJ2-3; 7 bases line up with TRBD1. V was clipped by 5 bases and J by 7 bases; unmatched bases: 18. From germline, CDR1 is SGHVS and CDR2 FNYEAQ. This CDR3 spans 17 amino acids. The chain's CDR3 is CASSTRQGNTRVNTQYF. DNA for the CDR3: TGTGCCAGCAGCACGAGACAGGGCAACACCCGCGTCAATACGCAGTATTTT.